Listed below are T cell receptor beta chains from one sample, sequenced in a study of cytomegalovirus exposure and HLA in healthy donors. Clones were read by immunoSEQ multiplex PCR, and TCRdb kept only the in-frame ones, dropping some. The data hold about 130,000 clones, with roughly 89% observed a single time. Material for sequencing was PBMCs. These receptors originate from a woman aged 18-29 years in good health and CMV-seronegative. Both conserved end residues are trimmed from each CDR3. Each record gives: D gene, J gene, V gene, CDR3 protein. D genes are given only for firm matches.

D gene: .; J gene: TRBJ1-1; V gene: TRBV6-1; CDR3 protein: ASSESFTGTEAF
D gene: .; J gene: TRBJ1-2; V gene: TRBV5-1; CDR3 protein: ASSLTGLEGYT
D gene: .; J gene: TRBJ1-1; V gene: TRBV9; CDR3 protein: ASSVALEYTEAF
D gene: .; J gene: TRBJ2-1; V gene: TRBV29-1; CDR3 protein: SVAWADQF
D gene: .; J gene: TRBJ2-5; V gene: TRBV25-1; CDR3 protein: ASSDPLTVRQETQY
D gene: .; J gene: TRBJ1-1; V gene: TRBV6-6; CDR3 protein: ASLTGGTREAF
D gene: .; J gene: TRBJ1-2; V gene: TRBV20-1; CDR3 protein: SARISYGYT
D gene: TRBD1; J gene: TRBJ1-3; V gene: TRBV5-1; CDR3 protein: ASSLRTGGPGNTIY
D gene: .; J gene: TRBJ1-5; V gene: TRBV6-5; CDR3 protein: ASGQGRHQPQH
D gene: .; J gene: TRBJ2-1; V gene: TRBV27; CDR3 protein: ASSLSDYNEQF
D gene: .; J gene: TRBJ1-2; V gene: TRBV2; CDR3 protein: ASSGQPNYGYT
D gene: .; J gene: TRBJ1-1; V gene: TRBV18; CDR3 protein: ASSPMGRMVNTEAF
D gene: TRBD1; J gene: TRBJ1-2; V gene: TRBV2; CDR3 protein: ASSQTSGDRANYGYT
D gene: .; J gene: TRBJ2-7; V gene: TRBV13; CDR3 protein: ASSLSTDSSYEQY
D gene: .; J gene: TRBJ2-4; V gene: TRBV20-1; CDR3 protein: SARRGIQY
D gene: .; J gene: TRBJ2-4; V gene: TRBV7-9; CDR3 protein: ASSFGSGEKDIQY
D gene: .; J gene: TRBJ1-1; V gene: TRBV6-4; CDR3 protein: ASSSCIFCPDSMNTEAF
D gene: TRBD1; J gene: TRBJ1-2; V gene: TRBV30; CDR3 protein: ACDRGYGYT
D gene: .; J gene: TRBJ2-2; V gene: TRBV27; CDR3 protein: ASSLSKAANTGELF
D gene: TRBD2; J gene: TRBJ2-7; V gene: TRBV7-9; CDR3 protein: ASSSFAGGLSYEQY
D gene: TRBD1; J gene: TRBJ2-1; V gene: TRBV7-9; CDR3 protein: ASSLGDSGRNEQF
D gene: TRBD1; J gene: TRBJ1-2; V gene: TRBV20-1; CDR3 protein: SGRTGGGYT
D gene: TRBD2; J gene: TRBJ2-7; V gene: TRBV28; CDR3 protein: ASGLAGMGGYEQY
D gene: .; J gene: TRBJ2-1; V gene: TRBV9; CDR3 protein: ASSLGTAYNEQF
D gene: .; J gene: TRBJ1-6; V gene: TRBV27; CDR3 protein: ASSLDSFYNSPLH
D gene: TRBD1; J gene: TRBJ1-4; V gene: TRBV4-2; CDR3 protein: ASSGRTGGDEKLF
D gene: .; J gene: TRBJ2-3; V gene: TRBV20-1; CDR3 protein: SVTRGDTQY
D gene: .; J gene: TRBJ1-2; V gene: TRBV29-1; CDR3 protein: SVGGTSYGYT
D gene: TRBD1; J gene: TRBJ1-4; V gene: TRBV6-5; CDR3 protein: ASSYMDRDEKLF
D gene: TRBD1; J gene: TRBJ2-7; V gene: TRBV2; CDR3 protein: ASAAHLDTGTGVYEQY
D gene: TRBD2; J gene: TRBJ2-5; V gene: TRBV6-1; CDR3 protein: AIGLAGEETQY
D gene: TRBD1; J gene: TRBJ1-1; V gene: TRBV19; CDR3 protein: ASSIDLPGQGLLDTEAF
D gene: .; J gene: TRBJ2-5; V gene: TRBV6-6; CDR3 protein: ASSYSRGETQY
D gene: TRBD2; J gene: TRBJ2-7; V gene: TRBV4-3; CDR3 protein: ASSQEWVAGPYEQY
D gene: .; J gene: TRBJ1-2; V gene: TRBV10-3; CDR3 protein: AINPTTQGGGDGYT
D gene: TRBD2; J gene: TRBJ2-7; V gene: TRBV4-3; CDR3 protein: ASSQSAGGSYEQY
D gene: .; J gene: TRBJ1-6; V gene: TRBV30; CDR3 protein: AWSGQGNSPLH
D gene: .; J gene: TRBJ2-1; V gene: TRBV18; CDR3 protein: ASSPRSGNSNEQF
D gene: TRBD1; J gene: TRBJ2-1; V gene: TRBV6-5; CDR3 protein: ASSAGQVLDEQF
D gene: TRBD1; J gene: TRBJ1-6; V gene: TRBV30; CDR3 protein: AFGQGYSPLH
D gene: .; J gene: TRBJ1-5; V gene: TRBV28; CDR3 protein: ASSIGTFGNQPQH
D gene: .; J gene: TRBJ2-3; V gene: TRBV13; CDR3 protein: ASSAPGLRTDTQY
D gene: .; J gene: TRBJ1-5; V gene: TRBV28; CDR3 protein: ASRDSSYQPQH
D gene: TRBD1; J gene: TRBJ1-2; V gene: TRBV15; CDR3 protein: ATSIHRDRGIRGNGYT